These 7 T cell receptor beta chains were sequenced from one sample in a study of beta chain features in type 1 diabetes. Expressed TCRB transcripts were sequenced because the entire RNA isolate underwent reverse transcription. The protocol was immunoSEQ multiplex PCR, while the TCRdb copy is restricted to in-frame clones and leaves out a portion. The sample yields under 800,000 clones, about 14% seen once. Sequencing was performed on naive CD4+ T cells from blood. These receptor sequences come from a man aged 18-30 years in good health.

This clone was observed a few times. V gene TRBV9 combines with J gene TRBJ2-3; 14 positions match TRBD2. Germline assignment: CDR1 SGDLS and CDR2 YYNGEE. V gave up 3 bases and J gave up 1 base; unmatched junction bases: 4. The CDR3 runs to 17 residues. The CDR3: CASSGRLAGGRTDTQYF. The CDR3, as DNA: TGTGCCAGCAGCGGAAGACTAGCGGGAGGGCGCACAGATACGCAGTATTTT.

This chain uses TRBV4-3 with TRBJ1-3; tentatively, D is TRBD1 (6 bases). The V end was cut by 1 base, the J end by 2 bases, with 9 bases between. From germline, CDR1 is LGHNA and CDR2 YSLEER. The CDR3 contains 15 residues. The DNA of the CDR3 is TGCGCCAGCAGCCAAGGGGGGCGAGCTGGAAACACCATATATTTT. Amino acid sequence: CASSQGGRAGNTIYF.

The genes are TRBV4-2 and TRBJ2-3, with D possibly called TRBD1 or TRBD2 (6 bases each). The V end was cut by 4 bases, the J end by 0 bases, with 11 bases between. The CDR3 is made up of 15 amino acids. In germline, CDR1 is LGHNA, CDR2 YNFKEQ. The CDR3 region has the DNA TGTGCCAGCAGCCCCCAAGGGGGGAGCACAGATACGCAGTATTTT. Its protein is CASSPQGGSTDTQYF.

This rearrangement joins TRBV5-6 to TRBJ1-2, with D tentatively TRBD1 (5 bases). CDR1 SGHDT and CDR2 YYEEEE come from the germline V gene. Trimming left V 1 base short and J 3 bases short, with 10 bases between. The CDR3 loop spans 14 amino acids. CDR3 residues: CASSLRRVYYGYTF. CDR3 nucleotide sequence: TGTGCCAGCAGCTTGCGCAGGGTCTACTATGGCTACACCTTC.

This clone showed up just a few times. The chain is built from TRBV15 and TRBJ2-1; a possible D gene is TRBD2 (5 bases). Germline CDR1 is LNHNV and CDR2 is YYDKDF (reference sequence). V gave up 1 base and J gave up 2 bases, with 6 bases separating them. This CDR3 is 14 amino acids long. DNA for the CDR3: TGTGCCACCAGCAGAGCGGGGACCTACAATGAGCAGTTCTTC. Its translation is CATSRAGTYNEQFF.

This chain uses TRBV6-6 with TRBJ2-2; no reliable D call. Germline V lookup: CDR1 MNHNY, CDR2 SVGAGI (reference sequence). The V and J ends lost 7 bases and 2 bases respectively, with 11 bases between them. CDR3 length: 14 amino acids. CDR3 in DNA: TGTGCCAGCACCTTCTCGACAAACACCGGGGAGCTGTTTTTT. Protein product: CASTFSTNTGELFF.

The V gene is TRBV25-1, the J gene TRBJ2-7; D is possibly TRBD1 or TRBD2 (5 bases each). Trimming shortened V by 3 bases and J by 3 bases, and 15 bases separated the two germline ends. The CDR3 spans 15 residues. CDR1 is MGHDK and CDR2 is SYGVNS in the germline V gene. DNA for the CDR3: TGTGCCAGCAGTGACCCGGGGCTAGCCCGCTACGAGCAGTACTTC. Encoded protein: CASSDPGLARYEQYF.